This T cell receptor beta chain was observed in a study of T cell responses to AZD1222 COVID-19 vaccine. On the study more broadly: Whether given at about 4 or about 12 weeks, second doses were pooled.

General study results and limits: Baseline serostatus was positive in only 5 to 7 AZD1222 recipients. The study found vaccine-associated CD4 TCRs spanning spike, dominant at 160-218 and 743-854. Receipt of two AZD1222 doses was followed by a rise in Spike-specific TCR breadth and depth.

In regard to this clone: The antigen is undetermined.

The germline CDR1 and CDR2 sequences are SGHAT and FQNNGV. With 8 bases removed from V and 5 bases from J, the gap between germline ends came to 18 bases. The CDR3 length is 14 residues. Clones were sequenced by immunoSEQ multiplex PCR, and TCRdb holds only the in-frame ones, with some missing. The table shows 90,000 to 150,000 clones, with roughly 90% occurring only once. This receptor was identified in an adult in good health. The rearrangement uses TRBV11-2 and TRBJ2-5; TRBD2 might be the D (5 bases). The source was peripheral blood, collected on day 0 of AZD1222 vaccination. The CDR3 DNA reads as TGTGCCAGCCGGGATCTGGGGAAAACGGAGACCCAGTACTTC. Its translation: CASRDLGKTETQYF.